The 9 T cell receptor beta chains listed next were all sequenced from one sample in a study of cytomegalovirus exposure and HLA in healthy donors (TCRdb year 2017). Libraries came from the immunoSEQ multiplex PCR assay. For the multiplex PCR, a mixture combining 60 forward primers for TCR Vbeta segments and 13 reverse primers for TCR Jbeta segments was used. TCRdb stores this immuneACCESS table with in-frame sequences only. Part of the clones is absent; in the studies checked, under half of the shortfall reflects unresolved V genes, and no reason is known for the rest. The sample table holds 150,000 or so clones, of which 60% to 80% were seen once. The ten largest make up around 0.97% of the sample. The sequencing input was PBMCs. These receptors all come from a woman aged 45 to 65 in good health and CMV-seropositive.

This clone was counted a few times. This rearrangement joins TRBV6-1 to TRBJ2-7; a weak D match, TRBD1 (5 bases). V was clipped by 5 bases and J by 4 bases, with 18 bases between them. The CDR3 is 15 residues long. Germline V gives CDR1 MNHNS, CDR2 SASEGT. CDR3 loop: CASSISQGRPYEQYF. The CDR3 nucleotides read TGTGCCAGCAGTATATCCCAGGGAAGACCTTACGAGCAGTACTTC.

The chain recombines TRBV5-4 with TRBJ1-3; D gene uncertain. Germline CDR1 reads SGHNT; CDR2 reads YYREEE (reference sequence). V was clipped by 3 bases and J by 4 bases, with 11 bases between them. The CDR3 contains 14 residues. CDR3 protein: CASSSEGLGNTIYF. The CDR3 region has the DNA TGTGCCAGCAGCTCTGAGGGTTTAGGAAACACCATATATTTT.

CDR3 in amino acids: CASSLGGSSSYEQYF. The CDR3 region has the DNA TGTGCCAGCAGCTTGGGCGGGTCTAGCTCCTACGAGCAGTACTTC. The gene calls are TRBV7-3 and TRBJ2-7, with a weak D call TRBD2 (5 bases). The CDR3 has 15 residues. Trimming left V 3 bases short and J 0 bases short, with 12 bases between. The germline CDR1 and CDR2 sequences are SGHTA and FQGTGA.

This chain joins TRBV29-1 and TRBJ1-1, with D uncertain. The CDR3 length is 14 residues. The germline gives CDR1 SQVTM, CDR2 ANQGSEA. Deletions cut 3 bases from V and 7 bases from J, with 18 bases between. The CDR3 loop is CSVDPYGQDGEAFF. In nucleotides, the CDR3 is TGCAGCGTTGACCCCTATGGGCAAGACGGTGAAGCTTTCTTT.

This chain joins TRBV7-2 and TRBJ2-1, with D unclear. The V gene's germline CDR1 is SGHTA and CDR2 FQGNSA. CDR3 length equals 13 residues. Trimming left V 3 bases short and J 7 bases short, with 10 bases between. The CDR3 DNA reads TGTGCCAGCAGCTTTTACGCGTTAAATGAGCAGTTCTTC. Encoded protein: CASSFYALNEQFF. The full variable domain, rest sourced from reference TRBV7-2 and TRBJ2-1, is GAGVSQSPSNKVTEKGKDVELRCDPISGHTALYWYRQSLGQGLEFLIYFQGNSAPDKSGLPSDRFSAERTGGSVSTLTIQRTQQEDSAVYLCASSFYALNEQFFGPGTRLTVL.

The chain is built from TRBV5-1 and TRBJ2-3; perhaps TRBD1 as D (6 bases). V gave up 4 bases and J gave up 2 bases, with 14 bases separating them. This CDR3 comprises 15 residues. Germline-derived CDR1 and CDR2 are SGHRS and YFSETQ. CDR3 nucleotides: TGCGCCAGCAGCCCGGACAGATCCAACACAGATACGCAGTATTTT. Protein: CASSPDRSNTDTQYF.

This chain connects TRBV2 to TRBJ1-5; weak D call: TRBD1 (6 bases). Trimming cost V 5 bases and J 9 bases, with 17 bases left between them. CDR1 SNHLY and CDR2 FYNNEI come from the germline V gene. The CDR3 is 14 amino acids. The CDR3 is CASSPRRGGVPQHF. CDR3 DNA: TGTGCCAGCAGTCCCCGGAGGGGGGGGGTGCCCCAGCATTTT.

The V and J genes are TRBV6-5 and TRBJ1-1; 7 nucleotides line up with TRBD1. The V gene's germline CDR1 is MNHEY and CDR2 SVGAGI. The CDR3 is made up of 13 amino acids. The J segment lost 4 bases and the V segment lost 7 bases, leaving 6 bases of the junction unmatched. CDR3 bases: TGTGCCAGCAAACAGGGGTTGGTCACTGAAGCTTTCTTT. Translation gives CASKQGLVTEAFF.

The chain uses TRBV6-6 and TRBJ2-4, with 11 positions matching TRBD1. The germline V gene has CDR1 MNHNY and CDR2 SVGAGI (reference sequence). The CDR3 extends over 13 amino acids. Trimming at V came to 6 bases and at J to 9 bases, leaving 4 bases not matched to a gene. In DNA form, the CDR3 reads TGTGCCAGCAGATGGGGGACAGGGGGCATTCAGTACTTC. Its translation: CASRWGTGGIQYF.